This T cell receptor beta chain was retrieved from a study of siplizumab effects on memory and regulatory T cells. Overall study findings and caveats: Many proliferating CD4+ or CD8+ clones remained unclassified. Roughly 75-97% of them could not be assigned either a naive or a memory phenotype. Whether the proliferating Tregs (from siplizumab cultures) were suppressive was not confirmed. There appeared to be greater diversity in naive T cells than in memory cells, and naive T cells seemed major contributors to the alloresponse. Mean Treg-derived proportions of mappable alloreactive CD4+ clones were less than 75% for siplizumab and approximately 25% for controls.

With regard to this clone: Its antigen is currently unknown.

V was cut by 2 bases and J by 2 bases, with 27 bases left in between. The germline V gene encodes CDR1 SGHNT and CDR2 YYREEE (reference sequence). CDR3 length: 20 amino acids. TCRdb's table, derived via immunoSEQ multiplex PCR, lists solely in-frame clones and lacks some. The table shows around 100,000 clones, with about 94% occurring only once. The sample was non-Treg CD4+ T cells sorted from blood. This sequence joins TRBV5-4 and TRBJ2-3; D perhaps matches TRBD2 (6 bases). The TCR originated in a human donor in good health. The CDR3 sequence is CASSFGVGEDAGEHTDTQYF. CDR3 DNA sequence: TGTGCCAGCAGCTTCGGAGTAGGGGAGGACGCAGGAGAACACACAGATACGCAGTATTTT.